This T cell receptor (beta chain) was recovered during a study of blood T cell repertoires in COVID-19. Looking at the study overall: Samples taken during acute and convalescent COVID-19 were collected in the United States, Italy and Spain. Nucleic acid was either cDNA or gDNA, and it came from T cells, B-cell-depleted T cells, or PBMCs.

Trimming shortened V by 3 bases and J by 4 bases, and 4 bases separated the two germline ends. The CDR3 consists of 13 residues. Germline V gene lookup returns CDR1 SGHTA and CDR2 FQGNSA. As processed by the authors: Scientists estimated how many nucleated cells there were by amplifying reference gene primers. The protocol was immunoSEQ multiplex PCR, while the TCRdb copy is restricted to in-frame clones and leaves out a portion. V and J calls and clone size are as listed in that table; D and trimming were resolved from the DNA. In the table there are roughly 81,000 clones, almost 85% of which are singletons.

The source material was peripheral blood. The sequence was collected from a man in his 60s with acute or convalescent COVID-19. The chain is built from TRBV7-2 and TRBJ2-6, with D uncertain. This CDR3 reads CASSFFGANVLTF. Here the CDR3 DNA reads TGTGCCAGCAGCTTCTTCGGGGCCAACGTCCTGACTTTC.